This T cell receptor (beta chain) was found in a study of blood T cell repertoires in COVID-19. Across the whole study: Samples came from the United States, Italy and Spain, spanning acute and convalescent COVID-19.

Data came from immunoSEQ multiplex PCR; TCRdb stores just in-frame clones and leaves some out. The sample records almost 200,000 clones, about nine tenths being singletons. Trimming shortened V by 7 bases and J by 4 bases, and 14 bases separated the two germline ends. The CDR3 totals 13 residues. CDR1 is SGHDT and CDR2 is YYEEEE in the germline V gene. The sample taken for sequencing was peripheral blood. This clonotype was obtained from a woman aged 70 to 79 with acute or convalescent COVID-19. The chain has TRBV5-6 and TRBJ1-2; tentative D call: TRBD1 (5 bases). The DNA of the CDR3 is TGTGCCAGCCAGCGTGGGGGGATCTATGGCTACACCTTC. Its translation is CASQRGGIYGYTF. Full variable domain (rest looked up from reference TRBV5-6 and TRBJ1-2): DAGVTQSPTHLIKTRGQQVTLRCSPKSGHDTVSWYQQALGQGPQFIFQYYEEEERQRGNFPDRFSGHQFPNYSSELNVNALLLGDSALYLCASQRGGIYGYTFGSGTRLTVV.